Listed below are T cell receptor beta chains from one sample, sequenced in a study of T cell responses to AZD1222 COVID-19 vaccine. Assay: immunoSEQ multiplex PCR; the TCRdb copy retains only in-frame clones and omits some. The data hold 95,000 to 120,000 clones, with around 84% observed a single time. The sequencing here drew on peripheral blood, taken on day 0 of AZD1222 vaccination. The receptor set was obtained from an adult in good health. CDR3s include the opening cysteine and the closing phenylalanine or tryptophan. The D gene is left open where the match is weak. Not all rows give a size; the values are once, few, many and, for expanded clones, a class.

D gene	clone size	CDR3 length	J gene	V gene	CDR3 protein	CDR3 DNA
-	-	16	TRBJ2-2	TRBV21-1	CASSTGAWTDTGELFF	TGTGCCAGCAGTACAGGGGCCTGGACCGACACCGGGGAGCTGTTTTTT
-	-	13	TRBJ1-2	TRBV28	CASSTTGPWGYTF	TGTGCCAGCAGTACCACAGGGCCGTGGGGCTACACCTTC
TRBD2	-	15	TRBJ2-7	TRBV10-1	CASSEGGLAGGEQYF	TGCGCCAGCAGTGAAGGGGGTCTAGCGGGGGGCGAGCAGTACTTC
-	-	16	TRBJ2-3	TRBV7-9	CASSLMGRFSTDTQYF	TGTGCCAGCAGCTTAATGGGGCGTTTCAGCACAGATACGCAGTATTTT
-	once	18	TRBJ2-5	TRBV3-1/TRBV3-2	CASSQDFFGRAETDGQYF	TGTGCCAGCAGCCAAGATTTTTTCGGCAGGGCGGAAACAGATGGCCAGTACTTC
-	once	14	TRBJ2-2	TRBV11-1	CASRQQAELGELFF	TGTGCCAGCAGGCAGCAGGCGGAGCTCGGGGAGCTGTTTTTT
-	-	15	TRBJ2-5	TRBV9	CASSVRGARVETQYF	TGTGCCAGCAGCGTAAGGGGGGCGCGGGTAGAGACCCAGTACTTC
TRBD1	-	14	TRBJ2-3	TRBV7-9	CASSFPGGAYTQYF	TGTGCCAGCAGCTTCCCAGGGGGCGCATATACGCAGTATTTT
-	-	14	TRBJ2-7	TRBV7-2	CASSPRQLRYEQYF	TGTGCCAGCAGCCCCCGACAGCTCCGCTACGAGCAGTACTTC
-	few	14	TRBJ1-6	TRBV2	CASSKDRNNSPLHF	TGTGCCAGCAGCAAGGACAGAAATAATTCACCCCTCCACTTT
TRBD1	-	14	TRBJ1-2	TRBV5-4	CASRRDRANYGYTF	TGTGCCAGCAGGAGGGACAGGGCGAACTATGGCTACACCTTC
-	-	14	TRBJ2-7	TRBV15	CATSRDLSGDEQYF	TGTGCCACCAGCAGAGATTTATCAGGCGACGAGCAGTACTTC
TRBD2	-	18	TRBJ2-5	TRBV9	CASSVGASGGDPQETQYF	TGTGCCAGCAGCGTAGGCGCTAGCGGGGGCGACCCGCAAGAGACCCAGTACTTC